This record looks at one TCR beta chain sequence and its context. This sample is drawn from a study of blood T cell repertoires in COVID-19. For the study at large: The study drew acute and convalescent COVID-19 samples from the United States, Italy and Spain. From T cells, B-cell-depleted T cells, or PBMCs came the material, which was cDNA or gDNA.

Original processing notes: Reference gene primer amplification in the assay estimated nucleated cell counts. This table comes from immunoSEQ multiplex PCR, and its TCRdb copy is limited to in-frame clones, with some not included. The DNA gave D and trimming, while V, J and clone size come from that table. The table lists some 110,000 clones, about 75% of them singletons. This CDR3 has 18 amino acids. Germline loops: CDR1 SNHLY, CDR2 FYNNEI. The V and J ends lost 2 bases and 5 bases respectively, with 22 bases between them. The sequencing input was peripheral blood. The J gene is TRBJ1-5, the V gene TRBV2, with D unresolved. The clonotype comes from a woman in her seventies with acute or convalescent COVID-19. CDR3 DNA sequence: TGTGCCAGCAGTGAACGGTCCCTTAACAGATTATCCTATCAGCCCCAGCATTTT. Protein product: CASSERSLNRLSYQPQHF.